The 26 T cell receptor beta chains below all came from one sample that was sequenced in a study of OX40 agonist ivuxolimab in advanced cancers. Sequencing used immunoSEQ multiplex PCR; TCRdb keeps in-frame clones, though not all of them. The data show tens of thousands of clones, about nine tenths seen once. The specimen comprised CD4+ or CD8+ T cells sorted from blood, sampled in a trial of the OX40 agonist ivuxolimab. These receptors were taken from an adult with an advanced solid tumor such as melanoma, head and neck, liver or kidney cancer.

This clone was detected once. The rearrangement links TRBV27 to TRBJ1-2; no definite D call. Per germline, CDR1 MNHEY and CDR2 SMNVEV (reference sequence). There are 15 residues in the CDR3. The V gene lost 5 bases and the J gene lost 0 bases, with 13 bases spanning the gap. This CDR3 is CASSIRTKANYGYTF. The CDR3 region has the DNA TGTGCCAGCAGTATACGAACCAAAGCTAACTATGGCTACACCTTC.

This chain connects TRBV19 to TRBJ2-5; 10 bases agree with TRBD2. CDR3 length: 15 residues. The V gene end was trimmed by 6 bases and the J gene end by 5 bases; junction bases not matched to a gene: 9. CDR1 and CDR2 (germline): LNHDA, SQIVND (reference sequence). CDR3 nucleotide sequence: TGTGCCAGTAGCGGACTAGCGGCAACCGGGGAGACCCAGTACTTC. This encodes CASSGLAATGETQYF.

The chain couples TRBV7-3 to TRBJ2-3; possibly TRBD2 for D (5 bases). The germline V gene encodes CDR1 SGHTA and CDR2 FQGTGA. The CDR3 has 15 amino acids. V was clipped by 0 bases and J by 2 bases, with 9 bases between them. CDR3 region: CASSLTRGYTDTQYF. The CDR3 DNA follows: TGTGCCAGCAGCTTAACTCGCGGGTACACAGATACGCAGTATTTT.

The chain carries TRBV11-2 and TRBJ2-1; D is undetermined. The CDR3 length is 14 residues. Germline V CDR1 and CDR2: SGHAT, FQNNGV. V lost 5 bases, J lost 10 bases, and 18 bases lay in between. This chain's CDR3 is CASSPRLGSGEQFF. Here the CDR3 DNA reads TGTGCCAGCAGCCCCCGACTGGGGTCTGGAGAGCAGTTCTTC.

This sequence joins TRBV7-8 and TRBJ1-2; no reliable D call. CDR1 is SGHVS, CDR2 FQNEAQ, per germline. The CDR3 has 16 residues. V was cut by 5 bases and J by 0 bases, with 16 bases left in between. In DNA form, the CDR3 reads TGTGCCAGCAGCCCTCGACAACGATCGGCTAACTATGGCTACACCTTC. Translating it yields CASSPRQRSANYGYTF.

This chain uses TRBV4-3 with TRBJ2-5; D gene uncertain. The CDR3 is 14 residues long. Germline V lookup: CDR1 LGHNA, CDR2 YSLEER. Between the trimmed V and J ends, which lost 2 bases and 1 base, there was a span of 8 bases. Here the CDR3 reads CASSQRRGQETQYF. The DNA of the CDR3 is TGCGCCAGCAGCCAAAGACGTGGCCAAGAGACCCAGTACTTC.

The genes are TRBV5-5 and TRBJ1-1, with a tentative D call TRBD1 (5 bases). The CDR3 runs to 14 residues. Germline CDR1 reads SGHKS; CDR2 reads YYEKEE (reference sequence). V was cut by 1 base and J by 4 bases, with 11 bases left in between. The CDR3 nucleotides read TGTGCCAGCAGCTTGCAGGGTTGGACCACTGAAGCTTTCTTT. Protein sequence: CASSLQGWTTEAFF.

This sequence joins TRBV19 and TRBJ1-3, with 7 bases lining up with TRBD1. This CDR3 is built from 14 residues. Germline V gene data show CDR1 as LNHDA and CDR2 as SQIVND (reference sequence). With 6 bases clipped from V and 3 bases from J, the junction kept 5 bases outside the gene matches. In nucleotides, the CDR3 is TGTGCCAGTAGGAATACAGGGGTTGGAAACACCATATATTTT. Protein product: CASRNTGVGNTIYF.

The chain employs TRBV5-4 and TRBJ2-1, with 8 bases lining up with TRBD2. CDR3 length: 16 amino acids. Germline CDR1 is SGHNT and CDR2 is YYREEE (reference sequence). J gave up 2 bases and V 3 bases, and 7 bases lay outside the gene matches. The CDR3 bases are TGTGCCAGCAGCTATTGGGCGGGAGGTACCTACAATGAGCAGTTCTTC. This sequence encodes CASSYWAGGTYNEQFF.

The chain employs TRBV5-1 and TRBJ2-2, with TRBD2 matching over 7 bases. Germline-derived CDR1 and CDR2 are SGHRS and YFSETQ. The trim removed 8 bases at V and 6 bases at J, leaving 13 bases unmatched. The CDR3 sequence is 15 residues long. CDR3: CASSTRGTESGELFF. CDR3 nucleotide sequence: TGCGCCAGTTCTACGCGGGGGACCGAGTCCGGGGAGCTGTTTTTT.

J is TRBJ1-2 and V is TRBV4-2, with 8 bases that match TRBD1. The germline V gene has CDR1 LGHNA and CDR2 YNFKEQ. The CDR3 has 13 residues. V trimming: 1 base; J trimming: 5 bases; junction bases outside the gene matches: 0. CDR3 region: CASSQGQGYGYTF. The CDR3 nucleotides read TGTGCCAGCAGCCAAGGACAGGGGTATGGCTACACCTTC.

J is TRBJ1-4 and V is TRBV6-1; unclear D gene. The CDR3 loop spans 14 amino acids. The germline V and J ends were trimmed by 6 bases and 8 bases, with 16 bases remaining between them. Germline V gives CDR1 MNHNS, CDR2 SASEGT. The CDR3 DNA follows: TGTGCCAGCAGGTTTCCGGGCCAAAGGGAAAAACTGTTTTTT. Translated: CASRFPGQREKLFF.

This rearrangement joins TRBV7-6 to TRBJ1-2; no clear D gene. The CDR3 is 14 amino acids. The V end was cut by 2 bases, the J end by 4 bases, with 11 bases between. The germline V gene has CDR1 SGHVS and CDR2 FNYEAQ. The CDR3 sequence: CASSLNSGSYGYTF. CDR3 nucleotides: TGTGCCAGCAGCTTAAATTCGGGTAGCTATGGCTACACCTTC. The full variable domain, completed using reference TRBV7-6 and TRBJ1-2, is GAGVSQSPRYKVTKRGQDVALRCDPISGHVSLYWYRQALGQGPEFLTYFNYEAQQDKSGLPNDRFSAERPEGSISTLTIQRTEQRDSAMYRCASSLNSGSYGYTFGSGTRLTVV.

This rearrangement joins TRBV6-5 to TRBJ2-7, with no clear D. Germline V CDR1 and CDR2: MNHEY, SVGAGI. This CDR3 has 13 residues. Trimming removed 2 bases from V and 4 bases from J, with 9 bases in between. As DNA, the CDR3 is TGTGCCAGCAGTTACGGTAGAGCTTACGAGCAGTACTTC. Protein: CASSYGRAYEQYF.

The genes are TRBV6-5 and TRBJ1-6; tentative D call: TRBD1 (6 bases). The CDR3 has 13 amino acids. Germline lookup yields CDR1 MNHEY and CDR2 SVGAGI. Trimming stripped 8 bases from V and 8 bases from J, with 13 bases between. CDR3 amino acids: CASGDTVDSPLHF. Written as DNA, the CDR3 is TGTGCCAGCGGGGACACTGTGGATTCACCCCTCCACTTT.

The chain uses TRBV6-1 and TRBJ2-7; no clear D. Germline CDR1 and CDR2: MNHNS and SASEGT. The V and J ends lost 2 bases and 0 bases respectively, with 14 bases between them. The CDR3 has 16 amino acids. The CDR3 spells CASSEFSRPSSYEQYF. Here the CDR3 DNA reads TGTGCCAGCAGTGAATTCTCACGTCCCAGCTCCTACGAGCAGTACTTC.

J is TRBJ1-2 and V is TRBV6-6; D is undetermined. The CDR3 extends over 14 amino acids. The germline V and J ends were trimmed by 5 bases and 3 bases, with 13 bases remaining between them. Germline values: CDR1 MNHNY, CDR2 SVGAGI (reference sequence). In nucleotides, the CDR3 is TGTGCCAGCAGTCCAAGTAACAGTTACTATGGCTACACCTTC. It codes for CASSPSNSYYGYTF.

This sequence joins TRBV11-2 and TRBJ2-1; 8 bases match TRBD2. V shed 5 bases, J shed 4 bases, and the junction held 16 bases outside the gene matches. CDR3 length: 18 residues. In germline, CDR1 is SGHAT, CDR2 FQNNGV. This CDR3 reads CASSRNSGAQLSYNEQFF. CDR3 in DNA: TGTGCCAGCAGCCGAAATAGCGGGGCCCAGTTATCGTACAATGAGCAGTTCTTC. Using reference TRBV11-2 and TRBJ2-1 for the parts outside the CDR3, the full variable domain is EAGVAQSPRYKIIEKRQSVAFWCNPISGHATLYWYQQILGQGPKLLIQFQNNGVVDDSQLPKDRFSAERLKGVDSTLKIQPAKLEDSAVYLCASSRNSGAQLSYNEQFFGPGTRLTVL.

For the CDR3, the DNA is TGTGCCAGCAGCTTACAGGGGGCTGCTGAGACCCAGTACTTC. It specifies CASSLQGAAETQYF. V gene TRBV7-7 combines with J gene TRBJ2-5; 8 bases align to TRBD1. This CDR3 has 14 residues. V lost 2 bases and J lost 5; bases outside the gene matches: 4. Germline CDR1 reads SSHAT; CDR2 reads FNYEAQ (reference sequence).

The CDR3 loop reads CASSLTGAGTGELFF. Written as DNA, the CDR3 is TGTGCCAGCAGCTTGACAGGGGCCGGCACCGGGGAGCTGTTTTTT. This chain uses TRBV7-7 with TRBJ2-2; TRBD1 aligns across 8 bases. Germline-derived CDR1 and CDR2 are SSHAT and FNYEAQ (reference sequence). V lost 3 bases and J lost 4; bases outside the gene matches: 4. The length of the CDR3 is 15 residues.

CDR3 sequence: CASSLAWGSQPQHF. The DNA of the CDR3 is TGTGCCAGCAGCCTGGCCTGGGGGAGTCAGCCCCAGCATTTT. The gene calls are TRBV7-2 and TRBJ1-5; D perhaps matches TRBD1 (5 bases). Trimming removed 5 bases from V and 6 bases from J, with 14 bases in between. Looked up from germline, CDR1 is SGHTA and CDR2 is FQGNSA. The CDR3 covers 14 residues.

This chain connects TRBV11-2 to TRBJ2-5; D not certain. With 2 bases removed from V and 1 base from J, the gap between germline ends came to 8 bases. CDR1 SGHAT and CDR2 FQNNGV come from the germline V gene. The CDR3 is 14 amino acids. The CDR3 nucleotides are TGTGCCAGCAGCTTATTTGCTACCCAAGAGACCCAGTACTTC. It codes for CASSLFATQETQYF.

The chain uses TRBV5-1 and TRBJ2-7, with 9 bases lining up with TRBD2. The CDR3 runs to 16 residues. Germline V lookup: CDR1 SGHRS, CDR2 YFSETQ. With 4 bases clipped from V and 0 bases from J, the junction kept 8 bases outside the gene matches. CDR3 sequence: CASSASGTVSSYEQYF. DNA of the CDR3: TGCGCCAGCAGCGCTAGCGGGACTGTCAGCTCCTACGAGCAGTACTTC.

CDR3: CASSLSLAVNTGELFF. The CDR3 nucleotides read TGCGCCAGCAGCTTGAGCTTGGCGGTAAACACCGGGGAGCTGTTTTTT. The chain joins TRBV5-1 to TRBJ2-2; no definite D call. V was clipped by 1 base and J by 2 bases, with 12 bases between them. The CDR3 has 16 residues. CDR1 is SGHRS and CDR2 is YFSETQ in the germline V gene.

This rearrangement joins TRBV6-1 to TRBJ2-1, with D possibly TRBD2 on 5 matching bases. This CDR3 is built from 13 residues. Germline V gives CDR1 MNHNS, CDR2 SASEGT. V was cut by 3 bases and J by 9 bases, with 12 bases left in between. The CDR3 coding sequence is TGTGCCAGCAGTGATATAGAGGGTGGTGAGCAGTTCTTC. Amino acids: CASSDIEGGEQFF.

The chain has TRBV18 and TRBJ2-5; 12 bases are a match to TRBD2. TRBJ2-7 matches the DNA end more closely, so the J call is doubtful. The germline V gene has CDR1 KGHSH and CDR2 LQKENI. CDR3 length: 15 residues. In DNA, the CDR3 is TGTGCCAGCTCACCTGGACTAGCGGGAATCTACGAGCAGTACTTC. This sequence encodes CASSPGLAGIYEQYF.